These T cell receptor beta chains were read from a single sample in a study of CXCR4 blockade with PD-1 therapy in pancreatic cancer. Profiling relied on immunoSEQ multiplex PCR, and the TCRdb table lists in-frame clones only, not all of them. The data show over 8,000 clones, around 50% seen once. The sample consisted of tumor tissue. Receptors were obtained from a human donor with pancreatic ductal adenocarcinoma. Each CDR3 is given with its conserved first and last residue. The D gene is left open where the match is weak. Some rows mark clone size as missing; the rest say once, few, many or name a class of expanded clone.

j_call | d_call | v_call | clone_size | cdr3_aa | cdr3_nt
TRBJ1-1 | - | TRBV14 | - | CASSQGARNTEAFF | TGTGCCAGCAGCCAAGGGGCGCGGAACACTGAAGCTTTCTTT
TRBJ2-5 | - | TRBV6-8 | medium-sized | CATGGVERELQETQYF | TGTGCCACCGGAGGGGTGGAAAGGGAACTACAAGAGACCCAGTACTTC
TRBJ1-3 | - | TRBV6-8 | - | CASQDASGNTIYF | TGTGCCAGCCAGGACGCTTCTGGAAACACCATATATTTT
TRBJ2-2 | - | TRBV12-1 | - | CASSFGPTGELFF | TGTGCCAGCAGCTTCGGTCCCACCGGGGAGCTGTTTTTT
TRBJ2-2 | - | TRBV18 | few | CASSSYRDTSRTGELFF | TGTGCCAGCTCATCCTACCGGGACACTAGCCGCACCGGGGAGCTGTTTTTT
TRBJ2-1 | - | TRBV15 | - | CATSSYRTGDNEQFF | TGTGCCACCAGCAGTTACCGAACGGGGGACAATGAGCAGTTCTTC
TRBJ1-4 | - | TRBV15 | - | CATSRGPLTATTNEKLFF | TGTGCCACCAGCAGAGGCCCCCTTACAGCGACAACTAATGAAAAACTGTTTTTT
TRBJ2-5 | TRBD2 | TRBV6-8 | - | CASSYSPGLAGEEETQYF | TGTGCCAGCAGTTACTCTCCGGGACTAGCGGGGGAGGAGGAGACCCAGTACTTC
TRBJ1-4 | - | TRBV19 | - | CASSSPRGATNEKLFF | TGTGCCAGTAGTTCCCCCAGGGGAGCGACTAATGAAAAACTGTTTTTT
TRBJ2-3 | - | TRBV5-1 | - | CASSLGSSGDTQYF | TGCGCCAGCAGCTTGGGTTCTAGTGGGGATACACAGTATTTT
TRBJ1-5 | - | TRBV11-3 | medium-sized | CASSLEWGSNQPQHF | TGTGCCAGCAGCTTAGAGTGGGGCAGCAATCAGCCCCAGCATTTT
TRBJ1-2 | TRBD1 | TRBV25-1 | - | CASRGDSYYSYTF | TGTGCCAGCAGGGGGGACAGTTACTATAGCTACACCTTC
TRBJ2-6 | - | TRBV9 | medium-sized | CASSVGVSGANVLTF | TGTGCCAGCAGCGTAGGGGTTTCTGGGGCCAACGTCCTGACTTTC
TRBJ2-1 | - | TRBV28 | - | CASSLMEGGRGPYNEQFF | TGTGCCAGCAGTTTAATGGAAGGGGGGCGGGGGCCCTACAATGAGCAGTTCTTC
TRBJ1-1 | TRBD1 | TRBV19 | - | CASTSRQGGNTEAFF | TGTGCCAGTACCTCGCGACAGGGGGGTAACACTGAAGCTTTCTTT
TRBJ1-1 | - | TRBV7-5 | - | CASSRRMGGSQAFF | TGTGCCAGCAGCCGGAGGATGGGGGGGTCCCAAGCTTTCTTT
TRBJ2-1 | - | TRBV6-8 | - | CASSYSPTYNEQFF | TGTGCCAGCAGTTACTCCCCCACTTACAATGAGCAGTTCTTC
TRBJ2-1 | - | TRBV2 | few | CASRTSPYHEQFF | TGTGCCAGCAGAACTAGCCCGTACCATGAGCAGTTCTTC
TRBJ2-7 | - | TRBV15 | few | CATSRDQKGLDYEQYF | TGTGCCACCAGCAGAGATCAAAAGGGCCTAGACTACGAGCAGTACTTC
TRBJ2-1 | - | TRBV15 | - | CATSSTGSYNEQFF | TGTGCCACCAGCAGTACAGGCTCCTACAATGAGCAGTTCTTC
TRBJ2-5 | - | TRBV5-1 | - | CASSLGGPQETQYF | TGCGCCAGCAGCTTGGGAGGCCCCCAAGAGACCCAGTACTTC
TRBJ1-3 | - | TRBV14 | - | CVSSRSGAIAGNTIYF | TGTGTCAGCAGCCGGTCAGGGGCGATTGCTGGAAACACCATATATTTT
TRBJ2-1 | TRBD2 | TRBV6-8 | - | CASSRLAASYNEQFF | TGTGCCAGCAGCCGACTAGCGGCTTCCTACAATGAGCAGTTCTTC
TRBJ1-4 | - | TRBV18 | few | CASSARAMATNEKLFF | TGTGCCAGCTCAGCGCGGGCGATGGCAACTAATGAAAAACTGTTTTTT
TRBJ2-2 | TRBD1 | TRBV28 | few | CASTHRGRSELFF | TGTGCCAGCACCCACAGGGGGCGGTCCGAGCTGTTTTTT
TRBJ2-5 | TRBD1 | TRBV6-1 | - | CASSEAQGQGGETQYF | TGTGCTAGCAGTGAAGCGCAGGGACAGGGGGGAGAGACCCAGTACTTC
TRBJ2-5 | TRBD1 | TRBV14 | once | CASSQEQGARQETQYF | TGTGCCAGCAGCCAAGAACAGGGGGCCCGCCAAGAGACCCAGTACTTC
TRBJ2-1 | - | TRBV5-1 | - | CASSLVSARGNEQFF | TGCGCCAGCAGCTTGGTGTCCGCGAGAGGCAATGAGCAGTTCTTC
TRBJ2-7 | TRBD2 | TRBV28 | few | CASSWTSYEQYF | TGTGCCAGCAGTTGGACTAGCTACGAGCAGTACTTC
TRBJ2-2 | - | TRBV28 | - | CASSAIRRSNTGELFF | TGTGCCAGCAGTGCCATACGCAGGTCGAACACCGGGGAGCTGTTTTTT
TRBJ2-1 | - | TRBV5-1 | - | CASSLGSGANDEQFF | TGCGCCAGCAGCTTGGGGTCAGGGGCTAACGATGAGCAGTTCTTC
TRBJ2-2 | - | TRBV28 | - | CASSRDHSIGELFF | TGTGCCAGCAGCCGGGACCACTCGATCGGGGAGCTGTTTTTT
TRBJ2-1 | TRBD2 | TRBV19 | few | CASSILGTSDEQFF | TGTGCCAGTAGTATTCTAGGGACTAGTGATGAGCAGTTCTTC
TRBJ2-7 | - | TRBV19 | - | CASSPYPADYEQYF | TGTGCCAGTAGCCCCTACCCGGCGGACTACGAGCAGTACTTC
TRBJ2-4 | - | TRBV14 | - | CASSRTPSNIQYF | TGTGCCAGCAGCCGGACGCCAAGTAACATTCAGTACTTC
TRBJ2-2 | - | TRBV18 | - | CASSPSTGRDSGELFF | TGTGCCAGCTCGCCATCAACAGGGAGAGATTCGGGGGAGCTGTTTTTT
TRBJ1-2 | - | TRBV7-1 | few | CASSALQWDYGYTF | TGTGCCAGCAGCGCCCTACAGTGGGACTATGGCTACACCTTC
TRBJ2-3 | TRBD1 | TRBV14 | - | CASSRGTGERQYF | TGTGCCAGCAGCCGGGGAACAGGGGAGAGGCAGTATTTT
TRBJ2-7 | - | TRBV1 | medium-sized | CASSQDGRGGPEDEQYF | TGCGCCAGCAGCCAAGATGGTCGGGGAGGTCCCGAAGACGAGCAGTACTTC
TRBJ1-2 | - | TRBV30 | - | CAWSEVTLYGYTF | TGTGCCTGGAGTGAAGTGACCCTCTATGGCTACACCTTC
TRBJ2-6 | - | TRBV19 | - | CASSTGQHSGANVLTF | TGTGCCAGTAGTACGGGACAACACTCTGGGGCCAACGTCCTGACTTTC
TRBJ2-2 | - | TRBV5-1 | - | CASSSFSGAGDTGELFF | TGCGCCAGCAGCAGTTTTTCAGGGGCTGGGGACACCGGGGAGCTGTTTTTT
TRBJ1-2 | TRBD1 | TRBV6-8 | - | CAARDRGRYGYTF | TGTGCCGCCCGGGACAGGGGGCGATACGGCTACACCTTC
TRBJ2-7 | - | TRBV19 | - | CASSIRGSDYEQYF | TGTGCCAGTAGTATACGAGGAAGTGACTACGAGCAGTACTTC
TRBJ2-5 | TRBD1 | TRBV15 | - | CATSSLLQGAIGTQYF | TGTGCCACCAGCAGCTTGCTACAGGGGGCCATCGGGACCCAGTACTTC
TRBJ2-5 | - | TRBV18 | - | CASSQGQKETQYF | TGTGCCAGCTCACAAGGACAGAAAGAGACCCAGTACTTC
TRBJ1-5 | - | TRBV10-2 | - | CASSERGNQPQHF | TGCGCCAGCAGTGAGAGGGGCAATCAGCCCCAGCATTTT
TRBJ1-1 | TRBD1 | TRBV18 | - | CASSSGQAKAFF | TGTGCCAGCTCATCGGGACAGGCAAAAGCTTTCTTT
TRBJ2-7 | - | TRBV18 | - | CASSAQGREPQYF | TGTGCCAGCTCAGCACAAGGCCGAGAACCGCAGTACTTC
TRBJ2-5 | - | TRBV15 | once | CATSRGRGREETQYF | TGTGCCACCAGCAGAGGGAGGGGCAGGGAAGAGACCCAGTACTTC
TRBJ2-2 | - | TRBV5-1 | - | CASSYTGGWTGELFF | TGCGCCAGCAGTTATACAGGTGGATGGACCGGGGAGCTGTTTTTT
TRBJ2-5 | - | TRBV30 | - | CAWSAGNPETQYF | TGTGCCTGGAGTGCCGGAAACCCTGAGACCCAGTACTTC
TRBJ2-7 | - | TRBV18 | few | CASSPPVNRNYEQYF | TGTGCCAGCTCACCACCGGTTAACAGGAATTACGAGCAGTACTTC
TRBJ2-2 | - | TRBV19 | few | CASSIGRGRNTGELFF | TGTGCCAGTAGTATAGGGAGGGGTCGGAACACCGGGGAGCTGTTTTTT
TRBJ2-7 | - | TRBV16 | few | CASSQSPEGAYSYEQYF | TGTGCCAGCAGCCAATCCCCTGAAGGGGCCTACTCCTACGAGCAGTACTTC
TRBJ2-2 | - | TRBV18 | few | CASSPPEDAGELFF | TGTGCCAGCTCACCGCCGGAGGACGCCGGGGAGCTGTTTTTT
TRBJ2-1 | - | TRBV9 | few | CASSESHVGYNEQFF | TGTGCCAGCAGTGAATCCCATGTGGGTTACAATGAGCAGTTCTTC